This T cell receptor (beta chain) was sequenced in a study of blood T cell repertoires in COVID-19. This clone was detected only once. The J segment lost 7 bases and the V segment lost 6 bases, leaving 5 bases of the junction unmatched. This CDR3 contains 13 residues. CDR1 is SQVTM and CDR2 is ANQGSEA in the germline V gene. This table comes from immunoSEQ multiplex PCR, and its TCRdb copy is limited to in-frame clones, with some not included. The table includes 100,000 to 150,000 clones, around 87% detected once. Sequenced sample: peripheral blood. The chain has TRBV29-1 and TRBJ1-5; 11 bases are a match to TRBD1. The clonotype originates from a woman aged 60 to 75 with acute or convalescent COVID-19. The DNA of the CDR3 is TGCAGCGTAGGGACAGGGGGTAGACAGCCCCAGCATTTT. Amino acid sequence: CSVGTGGRQPQHF.